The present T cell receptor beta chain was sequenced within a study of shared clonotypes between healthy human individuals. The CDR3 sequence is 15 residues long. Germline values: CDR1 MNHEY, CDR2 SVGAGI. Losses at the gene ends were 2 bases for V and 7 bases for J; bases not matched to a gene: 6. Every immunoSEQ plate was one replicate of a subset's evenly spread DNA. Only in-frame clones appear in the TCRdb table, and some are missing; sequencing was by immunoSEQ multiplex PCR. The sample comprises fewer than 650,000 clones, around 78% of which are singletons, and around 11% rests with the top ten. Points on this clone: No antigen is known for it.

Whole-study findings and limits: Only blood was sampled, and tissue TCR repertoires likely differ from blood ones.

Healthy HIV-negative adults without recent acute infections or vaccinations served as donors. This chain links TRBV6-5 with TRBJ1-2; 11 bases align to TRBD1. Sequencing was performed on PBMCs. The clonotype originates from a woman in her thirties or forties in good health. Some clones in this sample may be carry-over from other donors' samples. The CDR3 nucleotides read TGTGCCAGCAGTTACCGTGGGACAGGGGGTTTTGGCTACACCTTC. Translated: CASSYRGTGGFGYTF.